The sample holds a few counts of the clone carrying this TCR beta chain. The data were taken from a study of blood T cell repertoires in COVID-19. Study-level information: Whether acute or convalescent, the COVID-19 samples came from the United States, Italy and Spain.

Per the study methods: By means of reference gene primer amplification, nucleated cell counts were estimated. Data came from immunoSEQ multiplex PCR; TCRdb stores just in-frame clones and leaves some out. Clone size and V and J calls were adopted from that table, with D and trimming inferred from the DNA. The data hold roughly 280,000 clones, with roughly 86% observed a single time. There are 16 residues in the CDR3. Germline V gene lookup returns CDR1 MGHRA and CDR2 YSYEKL. The V end was cut by 5 bases, the J end by 2 bases, with 18 bases between. Sequencing was carried out using peripheral blood. The V call is TRBV4-1, the J call TRBJ1-1, with D perhaps matching TRBD1 (5 bases). This TCR came from a man aged 35-49 years with active or convalescent COVID-19. The CDR3 DNA reads as TGCGCCAGCAGCGGTATGGTAGGGGTACGAAACACTGAAGCTTTCTTT. Amino acid sequence: CASSGMVGVRNTEAFF.